A single sample gave rise to the 20 T cell receptor beta chains below, sequenced in a study of regulatory T cells in long-lasting Graves disease. Specified time point: persistent/refractory GD, antithyroid drugs over 5 years with positive TRAb. There was RNA extracted from PBMCs, and the TCR library was made from it. The TCR beta library used iRepertoire HTBI primers with Arm-PCR amplification of CDR3. TCRdb reprocessed the multiplex PCR reads with MiXCR, giving one entry per CDR3 protein. The table includes roughly 470,000 distinct CDR3 sequences, less than 25% detected once. This specimen was peripheral blood mononuclear cells (PBMCs), taken when the disease was refractory, from a patient treated with antithyroid drugs. The receptors come from a female donor with Graves disease.

The chain recombines TRBV12-3 or TRBV12-4 with TRBJ2-1, with D possibly matching TRBD2 (5 bases). V was cut by 8 bases and J by 8 bases, with 19 bases left in between. This CDR3 has 14 residues. CDR3 protein: CASVREGVSDEQFF. The DNA for the CDR3 is TGTGCCAGCGTCCGTGAGGGAGTCAGTGATGAGCAGTTCTTC.

There are many counts of this clonotype. V and J are TRBV27 and TRBJ2-7, with 9 nucleotides matching TRBD2. The CDR3 loop spans 15 amino acids. The trim removed 3 bases at V and 6 bases at J, leaving 9 bases unmatched. Germline lookup yields CDR1 MNHEY and CDR2 SMNVEV (reference sequence). CDR3 loop: CASSFLAGGSGEQYF. CDR3 in DNA: TGTGCCAGCAGTTTTCTGGCGGGAGGGTCAGGCGAGCAGTACTTC.

In its sample, this clonotype was seen many times. The chain links TRBV12-3 or TRBV12-4 to TRBJ1-2, with D uncertain. The V gene lost 2 bases and the J gene lost 0 bases, with 10 bases spanning the gap. The CDR3 runs 15 residues. CDR3 DNA: TGTGCCAGCAGTTTACGGCGGACGACTAACTATGGCTACACCTTC. Its translation is CASSLRRTTNYGYTF.

This clonotype came up many times. CDR3 in amino acids: CASVGVSERGTQYF. CDR3 nucleotides: TGTGCCAGCGTTGGAGTGAGCGAACGAGGGACCCAGTACTTC. The chain uses TRBV6-1 and TRBJ2-5; D not resolved. Germline V gene data show CDR1 as MNHNS and CDR2 as SASEGT. V dropped 8 bases and J dropped 7 bases, with 20 bases sitting between them. The CDR3 covers 14 residues.

In its sample, this clonotype was seen many times. The chain joins TRBV12-3 or TRBV12-4 to TRBJ1-2, with 7 bases fitting TRBD1. Germline trimming cut 10 bases from V and 5 bases from J; bases unmatched to any gene: 7. CDR3 length: 12 residues. CDR3 protein: CATKGAFYGYTF. The CDR3 region has the DNA TGTGCCACTAAGGGGGCATTTTATGGCTACACCTTC.

The chain couples TRBV19 to TRBJ2-7; D is unclear. Germline assignment: CDR1 LNHDA and CDR2 SQIVND (reference sequence). Trimming pared 3 bases from V and 0 bases from J, leaving 12 bases between. The CDR3 consists of 15 residues. In DNA, the CDR3 is TGTGCCAGTAGTATCAAAGGGCAGATCTCCTACGAGCAGTACTTC. As protein: CASSIKGQISYEQYF.

The chain carries TRBV19 and TRBJ1-1; D ambiguous. The CDR3 has 13 amino acids. Trimming took 1 base from V and 3 from J, leaving 6 bases between them. Germline CDR1 LNHDA, CDR2 SQIVND (reference sequence). Here the CDR3 reads CASSIVGYTEAFF. The CDR3 DNA follows: TGTGCCAGTAGTATAGTCGGATACACTGAAGCTTTCTTT.

About this clonotype: A much more abundant neighbour one base away suggests this may be a read error. This chain links TRBV3-1 with TRBJ1-6; D not certain. This CDR3 contains 15 residues. Germline CDR1 and CDR2: LGHDT and YNNKEL (reference sequence). The CDR3 DNA sequence: TGTGCCAGCAGCCAAGTGGCCGGGGTTAATCCACCCCTCCACTTT. The encoded protein is CASSQVAGVNPPLHF.

This clonotype was detected many times. The CDR3 bases are TGTGCCAGTAGTATACAGCCAGGAGATAAAGAAGCTTTCTTT. Amino acids: CASSIQPGDKEAFF. V usage is TRBV19 and J usage is TRBJ1-1; D unresolved. Germline V gene sequence: CDR1 LNHDA, CDR2 SQIVND (reference sequence). V was clipped by 2 bases and J by 8 bases, with 15 bases between them. The CDR3 spans 14 residues.

V usage is TRBV7-8 and J usage is TRBJ2-2; D is possibly TRBD1 or TRBD2 (6 bases each). Germline CDR1 SGHVS, CDR2 FQNEAQ. Trimming shortened V by 4 bases and J by 0 bases, and 12 bases separated the two germline ends. This CDR3 is built from 16 residues. This CDR3 reads CASSSWRGANTGELFF. CDR3 nucleotides: TGTGCCAGCAGCTCTTGGAGGGGGGCGAACACCGGGGAGCTGTTTTTT.

In its sample, this clonotype was seen a few times. The V and J genes are TRBV27 and TRBJ2-2, with 9 bases matching TRBD2. Trimming cost V 5 bases and J 5 bases; bases outside gene matches: 12. The CDR3 consists of 17 residues. Germline V gene data show CDR1 as MNHEY and CDR2 as SMNVEV (reference sequence). The CDR3 here is CASSPLVVAGVTGELFF. The CDR3 DNA reads as TGTGCCAGCAGTCCCCTGGTGGTAGCGGGAGTTACCGGGGAGCTGTTTTTT.

The chain combines TRBV2 with TRBJ1-5, with TRBD1 matching over 7 bases. In germline, CDR1 is SNHLY, CDR2 FYNNEI. The CDR3 sequence is 15 residues long. Losses at the gene ends were 4 bases for V and 1 base for J; bases not matched to a gene: 4. CDR3 coding DNA: TGTGCCAGCAGTGCGACAGGGATGAGCAATCAGCCCCAGCATTTT. It specifies CASSATGMSNQPQHF.

The CDR3 loop reads CASSATSGGSNTGELFF. CDR3 DNA sequence: TGTGCCAGCAGCGCGACTAGCGGGGGCTCGAACACCGGGGAGCTGTTTTTT. This chain links TRBV6-1 with TRBJ2-2; the match to TRBD2 covers 12 bases. After removal of 6 bases from V and 0 bases from J, the junction contained 5 bases not matched to a gene. The germline gives CDR1 MNHNS, CDR2 SASEGT. This CDR3 is built from 17 residues.

This clonotype was counted at least ten times. This sequence joins TRBV30 and TRBJ1-2; 7 bases line up with TRBD1. Germline loops: CDR1 GTSNPN, CDR2 SVGIG (reference sequence). The CDR3 is 14 amino acids. V trimming: 2 bases; J trimming: 1 base; junction bases outside the gene matches: 4. CDR3 protein: CAWSPDRFNYGYTF. Written as DNA, the CDR3 is TGTGCCTGGAGTCCGGACAGGTTTAACTATGGCTACACCTTC.

Remarks on this clonotype: A much bigger clone sits one base away, suggesting this may be a read error. This chain links TRBV27 with TRBJ2-7; tentative D call: TRBD1 (6 bases). The CDR3 is 15 amino acids. Germline V lookup: CDR1 MNHEY, CDR2 SMNVEV (reference sequence). CDR3 sequence (DNA): TGTGCCGGCAGCATAGGGACACCCTACACCTACGAGCAGTACTTC. The encoded protein is CAGSIGTPYTYEQYF.

In its sample, this clonotype was seen many times. The J gene is TRBJ2-2, the V gene TRBV12-3 or TRBV12-4; 11 positions match TRBD2. The CDR3 is made up of 18 amino acids. V shed 2 bases and J 5 bases; nucleotides not matched to a gene: 10. The CDR3 DNA reads as TGTGCCAGCAGTTTACAGGAGAGACTAGCGGGAAAGACCGGGGAGCTGTTTTTT. This encodes CASSLQERLAGKTGELFF.

The chain links TRBV9 to TRBJ2-5; 7 bases map to TRBD2. J lost 4 bases, V lost 4 bases, and 16 bases had no gene match. CDR3 length equals 17 residues. Germline V gene lookup returns CDR1 SGDLS and CDR2 YYNGEE. CDR3 in DNA: TGTGCCAGCAGCCCCCCTCGGAGGGGCGGGAGCCCAGAGACCCAGTACTTC. This encodes CASSPPRRGGSPETQYF.

This clonotype was seen ten or more times. The rearrangement joins TRBV6-5 to TRBJ2-7; D perhaps matches TRBD1 (6 bases). The CDR3 is 15 residues long. The V end lost 2 bases, the J end lost 2 bases, and 13 bases lay between the germline ends. Germline assignment: CDR1 MNHEY and CDR2 SVGAGI. As DNA, the CDR3 is TGTGCCAGCAGTTACAGTGCAGGGGAACCCTACGAGCAGTACTTC. It encodes CASSYSAGEPYEQYF.

The chain has TRBV20-1 and TRBJ2-7, with 8 nucleotides matching TRBD2. With 2 bases clipped from V and 0 bases from J, the junction kept 12 bases outside the gene matches. Germline V CDR1 and CDR2: DFQATT, SNEGSKA (reference sequence). The CDR3 length is 17 residues. CDR3 sequence: CSARLFAFSGTSYEQYF. In DNA form, the CDR3 reads TGCAGTGCTAGATTGTTCGCCTTTAGCGGGACCTCCTACGAGCAGTACTTC.

V gene TRBV7-9 combines with J gene TRBJ2-3; D may be TRBD2 (6 bases). The V gene lost 2 bases and the J gene lost 0 bases, with 9 bases spanning the gap. Germline V gene lookup returns CDR1 SEHNR and CDR2 FQNEAQ (reference sequence). This CDR3 has 15 residues. The DNA of the CDR3 is TGTGCCAGCAGCTTATCCAGCGGGAGCACAGATACGCAGTATTTT. The encoded protein is CASSLSSGSTDTQYF.